These T cell receptor beta chains were read from a single sample in a study of Ad26.COV2.S vaccination and SARS-CoV-2 variants. The table came from immunoSEQ multiplex PCR; TCRdb's copy has only in-frame clones and leaves some out. The table has 450,000 to 550,000 clones, 70% to 90% seen once. This material consisted of peripheral blood, taken in a trial of Ad26.COV2.S vaccine versus placebo. These receptors all come from a person between 18 and 65 years old who received the Ad26.COV2.S COVID-19 vaccine or a placebo. CDR3s include the opening cysteine and the closing phenylalanine or tryptophan. The D gene is left open where the match is weak. The size field is filled for only some rows; it gives once, few, many or a size class.

D gene,clone size,J gene,V gene,CDR3 DNA,CDR3 protein
TRBD1,.,TRBJ2-1,TRBV9,TGTGCCAGCAGCGTAGATGGGACAGGTTACAATGAGCAGTTCTTC,CASSVDGTGYNEQFF
TRBD1,.,TRBJ1-5,TRBV2,TGTGCCAGCGCGGGACAGGGGCTCGGCAATCAGCCCCAGCATTTT,CASAGQGLGNQPQHF
.,.,TRBJ2-7,TRBV28,TGTGCCAGCGGTTCGGGGCGCGAGCAGTACTTC,CASGSGREQYF
TRBD2,.,TRBJ2-1,TRBV5-4,TGTGCCAGCAGCCTACGGACTAGCGGGAGCAATGAGCAGTTCTTC,CASSLRTSGSNEQFF
.,.,TRBJ2-1,TRBV7-2,TGTGCCAGCAGCATCGGACAAGGGGGATACAATGAGCAGTTCTTC,CASSIGQGGYNEQFF
.,once,TRBJ2-6,TRBV19,TGTGCCAGTAGTGTCGGTCCCTCTGGGGCCAACGTCCTGACTTTC,CASSVGPSGANVLTF
.,.,TRBJ1-5,TRBV19,TGTGCCAGTAGTCCAAAATCCCACAGGGTTAGCAATCAGCCCCAGCATTTT,CASSPKSHRVSNQPQHF
.,.,TRBJ1-4,TRBV6-5,TGTGCCGCCAAGGGGTCTAATGAAAAACTGTTTTTT,CAAKGSNEKLFF
.,.,TRBJ2-7,TRBV7-2,TGTGCCAGCAGCTTGCAGGGGCTCTCCTACGAGCAGTACTTC,CASSLQGLSYEQYF
.,.,TRBJ2-3,TRBV27,TGTGCCAGCAGTTTTACGGGGACAGATACGCAGTATTTT,CASSFTGTDTQYF
TRBD1,once,TRBJ2-6,TRBV15,TGTGCCACCGAAATTCTTCAGGGACAGGGGGCAACTGGGGCCAACGTCCTGACTTTC,CATEILQGQGATGANVLTF
TRBD2,.,TRBJ2-2,TRBV3-1/TRBV3-2,TGTGCCAGCAGCCAAGATCTGCGCGGGAGGGCCGGAGCCGGGGAGCTGTTTTTT,CASSQDLRGRAGAGELFF
.,.,TRBJ2-2,TRBV28,TGTGCCAGCAGCGGACACACGAACACCGGGGAGCTGTTTTTT,CASSGHTNTGELFF
.,.,TRBJ1-4,TRBV6-5,TGTGCCAGCAGTCCCCGATCAGGTCGAAAACTGTTTTTT,CASSPRSGRKLFF
TRBD2,.,TRBJ2-1,TRBV7-9,TGTGCCAGCAGCTTACAAGCGGGGGTGGATGAGCAGTTCTTC,CASSLQAGVDEQFF
.,.,TRBJ2-3,TRBV19,TGTGCCAGTAGTATATCCGCGGATACGCAGTATTTT,CASSISADTQYF
TRBD1,.,TRBJ2-7,TRBV28,TGTGCCAGCAGTTTATTACAGGGGGCAGCGTCCTACGAGCAGTACTTC,CASSLLQGAASYEQYF
TRBD2,.,TRBJ2-7,TRBV28,TGTGCAGCAACGGGGGCGGGAGGGCCCAGGTACGAGCAGTACTTC,CAATGAGGPRYEQYF
TRBD1,.,TRBJ1-4,TRBV6-5,TGTGCCAGCAGAAACACAGGGGGCCCAAGTGAAAAACTGTTTTTT,CASRNTGGPSEKLFF
TRBD2,.,TRBJ2-2,TRBV9,TGTGCCAGCAGCCGCAGCGGGACCAACACCGGGGAGCTGTTTTTT,CASSRSGTNTGELFF
.,once,TRBJ2-2,TRBV2,TGTGCCAGCAGTGACGGGGACACCGGGGAGCTGTTTTTT,CASSDGDTGELFF
TRBD2,.,TRBJ2-5,TRBV7-6,TGTGCCAGCAGCTTCGGGGGGGGTCGGGAGACCCAGTACTTC,CASSFGGGRETQYF
TRBD1,.,TRBJ2-7,TRBV10-3,TGTGCCATCAGTGGGACCGGGACAGGGGAATACGAGCAGTACTTC,CAISGTGTGEYEQYF
TRBD2,once,TRBJ2-1,TRBV4-2,TGTGCCAGCAGCCAAGACTGGGCAGGAGGTTGGTTGGAATGGACTAGCGGACTGAATGAGCAGTTCTTC,CASSQDWAGGWLEWTSGLNEQFF
TRBD1,.,TRBJ1-2,TRBV7-2,TGTGCCAGCAGCCAACCCGGGACAGGGGTTAATGGCTACACCTTC,CASSQPGTGVNGYTF
.,.,TRBJ1-2,TRBV28,TGTGCCAGCACTCTGAGGCCCTATGGCTACACCTTC,CASTLRPYGYTF
TRBD2,.,TRBJ2-1,TRBV29-1,TGCAGCGTTGTGTATTTTTGGCGGGAGGACTCCTACAATGAGCAGTTCTTC,CSVVYFWREDSYNEQFF
.,once,TRBJ1-4,TRBV5-5,TGTGCCAGCAGCTTGGTAGGCGGGACAACTAATGAAAAACTGTTTTTT,CASSLVGGTTNEKLFF
.,.,TRBJ1-2,TRBV5-6,TGTGCCAGCAGCTCTTATAGGACAGCGTCCAACTATGGCTACACCTTC,CASSSYRTASNYGYTF
.,.,TRBJ2-7,TRBV5-1,TGCGCCAGCAGCTACTACGGGGACGAGCAGTACTTC,CASSYYGDEQYF
.,.,TRBJ2-7,TRBV9,TGTGCCAGCAGCGTAGGGTCAAGCTCCTACGAGCAGTACTTC,CASSVGSSSYEQYF
TRBD2,.,TRBJ2-1,TRBV5-1,TGCGCCAGCAGCTTGGCCGGCGTAGCGGGAGGGGGCAATGAGCAGTTCTTC,CASSLAGVAGGGNEQFF
.,.,TRBJ2-7,TRBV7-2,TGTGCCAGCAGCTTGGCATCCCAGGTGGTCCAGCAGTACTTC,CASSLASQVVQQYF
.,.,TRBJ2-3,TRBV3-1/TRBV3-2,TGTGCCAGCAGCCGCCAGGGTTCAGATACGCAGTATTTT,CASSRQGSDTQYF
TRBD2,.,TRBJ2-1,TRBV29-1,TGCAGCGTTGAAGTTGCGGGGGACTACAATGAGCAGTTCTTC,CSVEVAGDYNEQFF
TRBD2,once,TRBJ2-3,TRBV11-2,TGTGCCAGCAGACCTGGAACTAGCGGCAACACAGATACGCAGTATTTT,CASRPGTSGNTDTQYF
.,.,TRBJ2-6,TRBV9,TGTGCCAGCAGCGTCCAGGGGACTGGGGCCAACGTCCTGACTTTC,CASSVQGTGANVLTF
.,.,TRBJ2-5,TRBV3-1/TRBV3-2,TGTGCCAGCAGCCTCAATCTAGTGGAGACCCAGTACTTC,CASSLNLVETQYF
TRBD2,once,TRBJ2-1,TRBV28,TGTGCCAGCAGTCCTCTAGCGGGAGAATACAATGAGCAGTTCTTC,CASSPLAGEYNEQFF
TRBD2,.,TRBJ2-7,TRBV5-1,TGCGCCAGCAGACCCTTCCTAGCGGGAAGTCGGTACGAGCAGTACTTC,CASRPFLAGSRYEQYF
.,.,TRBJ1-6,TRBV6-1,TGTGCCAGCAGTGAAGCTTTACCCCTCCACTTT,CASSEALPLHF
TRBD1,.,TRBJ1-5,TRBV28,TGTGCCAGCAGTTTAAGACAGGGAGGCAATCAGCCCCAGCATTTT,CASSLRQGGNQPQHF
TRBD1,.,TRBJ2-1,TRBV14,TGTGCCAGCAGCCAACAGACAGGGGGCCTATACAATGAGCAGTTCTTC,CASSQQTGGLYNEQFF